A selection of T cell receptor beta chains follows, all from one sample in a study of blood T cells in healthy people across ages. In TCRdb, the 5' RACE reads were re-called with MiXCR into one record per CDR3 protein. The data contain roughly 1.7 million distinct CDR3 sequences, 30% to 40% of them singletons. Sequenced sample: blood. These receptors were collected from a woman in her thirties in good health. Each CDR3 is given with its conserved first and last residue. A D gene is named only where the DNA matches it firmly. Clone size is given for some rows only: seen once, a few or many times, or a class if the clone is expanded.

length: 13
size: NA
J: TRBJ2-7
D: NA
V: TRBV25-1
CDR3: CASSHVGVYEQYF
DNA: TGTGCCAGCAGTCACGTGGGGGTCTACGAGCAGTACTTC

length: 14
size: NA
J: TRBJ1-1
D: NA
V: TRBV20-1
CDR3: CSARVGGRSTEAFF
DNA: TGCAGTGCTAGAGTGGGCGGACGGTCCACTGAAGCTTTCTTT

length: 17
size: NA
J: TRBJ2-1
D: TRBD2
V: TRBV3-1
CDR3: CASSQDWAGASYNEQFF
DNA: TGTGCCAGCAGCCAAGATTGGGCGGGAGCTTCCTACAATGAGCAGTTCTTC

length: 18
size: NA
J: TRBJ1-6
D: NA
V: TRBV20-1
CDR3: CSARDNGPGHQNNSPLHF
DNA: TGCAGTGCTAGAGATAACGGCCCAGGACATCAGAACAATTCACCCCTCCACTTT

length: 16
size: NA
J: TRBJ2-3
D: NA
V: TRBV4-1
CDR3: CASSQGGLSGTDTQYF
DNA: TGCGCCAGCAGCCAGGGCGGACTTAGTGGGACAGATACGCAGTATTTT

length: 12
size: NA
J: TRBJ2-1
D: NA
V: TRBV20-1
CDR3: CSARGAFNEQFF
DNA: TGCAGTGCTAGGGGAGCTTTCAATGAGCAGTTCTTC

length: 15
size: NA
J: TRBJ1-4
D: TRBD1
V: TRBV5-1
CDR3: CASSDTGQINEKLFF
DNA: TGCGCCAGCAGCGACACGGGACAGATTAATGAAAAACTGTTTTTT

length: 14
size: once
J: TRBJ1-5
D: NA
V: TRBV2
CDR3: CASTEVQSNQPQHF
DNA: TGTGCCAGCACTGAAGTACAGAGCAATCAGCCCCAGCATTTT

length: 14
size: few
J: TRBJ1-5
D: NA
V: TRBV5-1
CDR3: CASSLGDLLGPQHF
DNA: TGCGCCAGCAGCTTGGGAGATCTCCTCGGGCCCCAGCATTTT

length: 14
size: few
J: TRBJ1-2
D: NA
V: TRBV6-1
CDR3: CASLRTTTAYGYTF
DNA: TGTGCCAGCCTACGGACCACAACCGCCTATGGCTACACCTTC

length: 13
size: NA
J: TRBJ2-7
D: NA
V: TRBV24-1
CDR3: CATSDVDSYEQYF
DNA: TGTGCCACCAGTGATGTCGACAGCTACGAGCAGTACTTC

length: 14
size: NA
J: TRBJ2-3
D: TRBD2
V: TRBV2
CDR3: CASPSGGAADTQYF
DNA: TGTGCCAGCCCCAGCGGGGGGGCTGCAGATACGCAGTATTTT

length: 15
size: NA
J: TRBJ2-1
D: TRBD2
V: TRBV15
CDR3: CATSRAREMNNEQFF
DNA: TGTGCCACCAGCAGGGCGCGGGAGATGAACAATGAGCAGTTCTTC

length: 15
size: NA
J: TRBJ2-7
D: NA
V: TRBV5-1
CDR3: CASSLGQGSLYEQYF
DNA: TGCGCCAGCAGCTTGGGCCAGGGGTCGTTATACGAGCAGTACTTC

length: 13
size: NA
J: TRBJ1-6
D: NA
V: TRBV2
CDR3: CASWEGIGSPLHF
DNA: TGTGCCAGCTGGGAAGGGATTGGTTCACCCCTCCACTTT

length: 17
size: few
J: TRBJ1-6
D: NA
V: TRBV6-6
CDR3: CASSYSSASSYNSPLHF
DNA: TGTGCCAGCAGTTACTCTAGCGCGAGCTCCTATAATTCACCCCTCCACTTT

length: 16
size: many
J: TRBJ1-2
D: TRBD1
V: TRBV28
CDR3: CASSAPGTGRDYGYTF
DNA: TGTGCCAGCAGTGCACCCGGGACAGGGAGGGACTATGGCTACACCTTC

length: 15
size: NA
J: TRBJ1-1
D: NA
V: TRBV12-3/TRBV12-4
CDR3: CASSHKTHRNTEAFF
DNA: TGTGCCAGCAGCCATAAGACACACAGGAACACTGAAGCTTTCTTT

length: 12
size: few
J: TRBJ1-5
D: NA
V: TRBV6-2/TRBV6-3
CDR3: CASSQSNQPQHF
DNA: TGTGCCAGCAGTCAGAGTAATCAGCCCCAGCATTTT

length: 17
size: NA
J: TRBJ2-2
D: NA
V: TRBV9
CDR3: CASSVAVSGPNTGELFF
DNA: TGTGCCAGCAGCGTAGCTGTGAGCGGACCGAACACCGGGGAGCTGTTTTTT

length: 18
size: NA
J: TRBJ1-4
D: NA
V: TRBV4-1
CDR3: CASSPTHRGQRLNEKLFF
DNA: TGCGCCAGCAGCCCCACTCACCGCGGACAGCGACTTAATGAAAAACTGTTTTTT

length: 15
size: few
J: TRBJ2-2
D: TRBD2
V: TRBV27
CDR3: CASSELAAGTGELFF
DNA: TGTGCCAGCAGTGAACTAGCGGCAGGCACCGGGGAGCTGTTTTTT

length: 15
size: NA
J: TRBJ2-3
D: TRBD2
V: TRBV7-6
CDR3: CASSSSGLAGLRQYF
DNA: TGTGCCAGCAGCTCCTCGGGACTAGCGGGGCTGAGGCAGTATTTT

length: 17
size: NA
J: TRBJ2-1
D: NA
V: TRBV4-1
CDR3: CASSQGRGGRSYSEQFF
DNA: TGCGCCAGCAGCCAAGGGAGGGGGGGGCGATCCTACAGTGAGCAGTTCTTC

length: 17
size: NA
J: TRBJ2-1
D: NA
V: TRBV20-1
CDR3: CSARDNMVGHHYNEQFF
DNA: TGCAGTGCTAGAGATAACATGGTAGGACACCACTACAATGAGCAGTTCTTC

length: 15
size: many
J: TRBJ2-7
D: TRBD2
V: TRBV20-1
CDR3: CSARVGLAGDYEQYF
DNA: TGCAGTGCTAGAGTCGGACTAGCGGGGGACTACGAGCAGTACTTC

length: 17
size: NA
J: TRBJ2-5
D: TRBD2
V: TRBV6-5
CDR3: CASSYNARLAGEETQYF
DNA: TGTGCCAGCAGTTACAATGCGCGACTAGCGGGAGAAGAGACCCAGTACTTC

length: 14
size: NA
J: TRBJ2-3
D: TRBD1
V: TRBV4-1
CDR3: CASSQDRTGDTQYF
DNA: TGCGCCAGCAGCCAAGATAGGACAGGGGATACGCAGTATTTT

length: 14
size: NA
J: TRBJ2-7
D: NA
V: TRBV5-4
CDR3: CASSLMRDKYEQYF
DNA: TGTGCCAGCAGCTTGATGCGGGACAAGTACGAGCAGTACTTC

length: 10
size: NA
J: TRBJ2-1
D: NA
V: TRBV6-2/TRBV6-3
CDR3: CARPVSEQFF
DNA: TGTGCCAGGCCTGTAAGTGAGCAGTTCTTC

length: 14
size: once
J: TRBJ1-1
D: NA
V: TRBV28
CDR3: CASSYMDRNTEAFF
DNA: TGTGCCAGCAGTTATATGGACAGGAACACTGAAGCTTTCTTT

length: 13
size: NA
J: TRBJ2-3
D: NA
V: TRBV6-1
CDR3: CATRPSRPDTQYF
DNA: TGTGCCACCAGGCCCTCACGGCCAGATACGCAGTATTTT

length: 17
size: NA
J: TRBJ2-1
D: TRBD2
V: TRBV24-1
CDR3: CATSDSLASGTYNEQFF
DNA: TGTGCCACCAGTGATAGCCTTGCTAGCGGGACATACAATGAGCAGTTCTTC

length: 13
size: NA
J: TRBJ2-5
D: TRBD2
V: TRBV15
CDR3: CATSSSWGGSLYF
DNA: TGTGCCACCAGCAGCTCTTGGGGCGGGAGTTTGTACTTC

length: 16
size: few
J: TRBJ2-2
D: NA
V: TRBV5-1
CDR3: CASSLVSGVSTGELFF
DNA: TGCGCCAGCAGCTTGGTGTCGGGAGTTAGCACCGGGGAGCTGTTTTTT

length: 17
size: few
J: TRBJ2-3
D: TRBD2
V: TRBV4-1
CDR3: CASSQERGGLASDTQYF
DNA: TGCGCCAGCAGCCAAGAGAGGGGGGGACTAGCGTCAGATACGCAGTATTTT

length: 13
size: NA
J: TRBJ2-1
D: TRBD2
V: TRBV4-2
CDR3: CASWSSGSYEQFF
DNA: TGTGCCAGCTGGTCTAGCGGGAGTTACGAGCAGTTCTTC

length: 16
size: NA
J: TRBJ2-7
D: TRBD2
V: TRBV4-1
CDR3: CASSQDKVAGGYEQYF
DNA: TGCGCCAGCAGCCAAGATAAGGTAGCGGGAGGGTACGAGCAGTACTTC

length: 15
size: NA
J: TRBJ1-2
D: TRBD1
V: TRBV9
CDR3: CASSRGQGENYGYTF
DNA: TGTGCCAGCAGTCGCGGACAGGGTGAGAACTATGGCTACACCTTC

length: 13
size: NA
J: TRBJ2-7
D: NA
V: TRBV20-1
CDR3: CSAKQGTSYEQYF
DNA: TGCAGTGCTAAACAGGGTACCTCCTACGAGCAGTACTTC

length: 12
size: NA
J: TRBJ2-7
D: NA
V: TRBV25-1
CDR3: CAIPKGPYEQYF
DNA: TGTGCCATCCCGAAGGGCCCCTACGAGCAGTACTTC

length: 13
size: many
J: TRBJ2-1
D: NA
V: TRBV29-1
CDR3: CSARGDAYNEQFF
DNA: TGCAGCGCCAGAGGAGACGCCTACAATGAGCAGTTCTTC

length: 16
size: few
J: TRBJ1-1
D: TRBD1
V: TRBV7-2
CDR3: CASSFPGTGLNTEAFF
DNA: TGTGCCAGCAGCTTTCCAGGGACAGGGCTGAACACTGAAGCTTTCTTT

length: 14
size: NA
J: TRBJ1-1
D: TRBD1
V: TRBV20-1
CDR3: CSARFGTGRTEAFF
DNA: TGCAGTGCTAGGTTCGGGACAGGGAGAACTGAAGCTTTCTTT

length: 14
size: NA
J: TRBJ2-3
D: NA
V: TRBV5-4
CDR3: CASSLAQSRGTQYF
DNA: TGTGCCAGCAGCTTGGCCCAGTCCCGGGGTACGCAGTATTTT

length: 16
size: NA
J: TRBJ1-5
D: TRBD1
V: TRBV6-6
CDR3: CASSDSGTGGIQPQHF
DNA: TGTGCCAGCAGTGACTCCGGGACAGGGGGCATTCAGCCCCAGCATTTT